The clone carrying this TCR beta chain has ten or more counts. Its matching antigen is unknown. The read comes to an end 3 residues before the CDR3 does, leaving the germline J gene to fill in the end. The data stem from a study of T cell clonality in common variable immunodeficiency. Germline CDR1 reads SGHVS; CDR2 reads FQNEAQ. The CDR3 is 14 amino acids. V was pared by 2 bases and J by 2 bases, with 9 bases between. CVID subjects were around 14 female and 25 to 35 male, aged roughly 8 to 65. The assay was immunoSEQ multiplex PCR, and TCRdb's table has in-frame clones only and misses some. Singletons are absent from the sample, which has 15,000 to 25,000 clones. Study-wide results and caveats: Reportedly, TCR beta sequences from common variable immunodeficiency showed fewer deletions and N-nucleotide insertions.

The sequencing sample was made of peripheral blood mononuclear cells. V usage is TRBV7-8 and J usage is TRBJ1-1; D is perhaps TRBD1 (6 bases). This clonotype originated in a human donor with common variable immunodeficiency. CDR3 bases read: TGTGCCAGCAGCTTAACAGGGTTTAACACTGAA. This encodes CASSLTGFNTE. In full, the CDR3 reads CASSLTGFNTEAFF.